Listed here are 9 T cell receptor beta chains from one sample, sequenced in a study of Ad26.COV2.S vaccination and SARS-CoV-2 variants. Sequencing used immunoSEQ multiplex PCR; TCRdb keeps in-frame clones, though not all of them. The sample gives some 350,000 clones, around 84% of which show up once; roughly 3.1% is in the top ten. As for treatment: over 15 received Ad26.COV2.S at low or high dose, single or two shots; a few received placebo; per-sample allocation not given. Samples came from day 63 after the first vaccine or placebo injection. The sample consisted of peripheral blood, taken in a trial of Ad26.COV2.S vaccine versus placebo. Every receptor here comes from a person between 18 and 65 years old who received the Ad26.COV2.S COVID-19 vaccine or a placebo.

This clone was found once. This rearrangement joins TRBV7-2 to TRBJ1-4; 11 bases map to TRBD1. The CDR3 length is 14 residues. The V gene's germline CDR1 is SGHTA and CDR2 FQGNSA. J lost 6 bases, V lost 5 bases, and 2 bases had no gene match. CDR3 nucleotides: TGTGCCAGCAGCCGGGACAGGGGGGATGAAAAACTGTTTTTT. Translated: CASSRDRGDEKLFF.

Worth noting for this clone: The sample holds other DNA sequences that translate to the same CDR3. This rearrangement joins TRBV2 to TRBJ2-7; no definite D call. This CDR3 is 11 amino acids long. CDR1 and CDR2 (germline): SNHLY, FYNNEI. Trimming stripped 4 bases from V and 3 bases from J, with 4 bases between. The CDR3 DNA sequence: TGTGCCAGCAGTGGCTACTACGAGCAGTACTTC. This codes for CASSGYYEQYF.

The chain couples TRBV25-1 to TRBJ2-7, with D maybe TRBD1 (5 bases). V lost 5 bases and J 2 bases, leaving 10 bases between the germline ends. The CDR3 is 13 amino acids. CDR1 is MGHDK and CDR2 is SYGVNS in the germline V gene. CDR3 DNA sequence: TGTGCCAGCAGTACAACAGGAACCTACGAGCAGTACTTC. It translates to CASSTTGTYEQYF.

This chain uses TRBV7-9 with TRBJ2-1; a weak D match, TRBD2 (5 bases). In germline, CDR1 is SEHNR, CDR2 FQNEAQ (reference sequence). The CDR3 has 16 residues. The V and J ends lost 1 base and 6 bases respectively, with 16 bases between them. Here the CDR3 DNA reads TGTGCCAGCAGCTTAGGGGGAGATTGGATTGGCAATGAGCAGTTCTTC. This sequence encodes CASSLGGDWIGNEQFF.

The genes are TRBV11-3 and TRBJ1-2; 8 bases fit TRBD1. The CDR3 consists of 15 residues. Losses at the gene ends were 5 bases for V and 3 bases for J; bases not matched to a gene: 8. From germline, CDR1 is SGHNT and CDR2 YENEEA. CDR3 bases: TGTGCCAGCAGCCCCCGGACAGGGTCGGACTATGGCTACACCTTC. As protein: CASSPRTGSDYGYTF.

This clone has a handful of counts. This sequence joins TRBV9 and TRBJ2-1; 13 nucleotides agree with TRBD2. The germline V gene has CDR1 SGDLS and CDR2 YYNGEE. CDR3 length: 15 amino acids. The V segment lost 0 bases and the J segment 12 bases; nucleotides outside the gene matches: 6. CDR3 amino acids: CASSVVGTSGIMQFF. For the CDR3, the DNA is TGTGCCAGCAGCGTAGTTGGGACTAGCGGGATTATGCAGTTCTTC.

Comments on this clone: Given the absence of the conserved phenylalanine or tryptophan at the CDR3 end, a read error is likely. It is unclear where the CDR3 begins or ends on the DNA, so no DNA is shown, and the CDR3 is as TCRdb lists it. The chain is built from TRBV4-1 and TRBJ1-2; TRBD1 was called by the table and not checked on the DNA. The CDR3 adds up to 14 amino acids, both ends counted. Germline values: CDR1 MGHRA, CDR2 YSYEKL. Here the CDR3 reads CASSQDPGTGIVQV.

This clone was counted once. V gene TRBV30 combines with J gene TRBJ1-3, with a possible D match to TRBD1 (6 bases). V dropped 0 bases and J dropped 0 bases, with 18 bases sitting between them. The CDR3 loop spans 18 amino acids. Looked up from germline, CDR1 is GTSNPN and CDR2 is SVGIG (reference sequence). In DNA form, the CDR3 reads TGTGCCTGGAGTGTGATTTATCAGGGGATCAACTCTGGAAACACCATATATTTT. This sequence encodes CAWSVIYQGINSGNTIYF.

This clone appeared once. The CDR3 loop is CAISESTGTVNTGELFF. CDR3 coding DNA: TGTGCCATCAGTGAGTCGACCGGGACGGTGAACACCGGGGAGCTGTTTTTT. The rearrangement uses TRBV10-3 and TRBJ2-2; D is tentatively TRBD1 or TRBD2 (5 bases each). Deletions cut 0 bases from V and 1 base from J, with 12 bases between. Germline V gene sequence: CDR1 ENHRY, CDR2 SYGVKD. CDR3 size: 17 residues.